This record looks at one T cell receptor beta chain sequence and its context. Antigen unknown. Each CDR3 protein gets one entry in TCRdb, which reprocessed the 5' RACE reads and gives no DNA. Its listing shows 350,000 to 450,000 distinct CDR3 sequences. The source of the sample is a study of T cells expressing NK-cell markers. About the research overall: The study sequenced eight donors, seven HCMV-seropositive and one seronegative.

Study-level results: In several donors, these clonotypes also led the CD3+CD56-NKG2C+ fraction. The study found dominant NKG2C+ clonotypes at about 1.0-8% of CD8+ T cells in roughly six donors.

CDR3 length equals 16 residues. Germline-derived CDR1 and CDR2 are SGDLS and YYNGEE. The rearrangement joins TRBV9 to TRBJ2-5; the D call from TCRdb, TRBD1, cannot be confirmed without DNA. The sequenced sample consisted of blood T cells: a sorted CD56 or NKG2C T cell subset, CD4+ or CD8+ T cells, or bulk PBMC T cells (not recorded which). The TCR was taken from a man aged 18-70 years in good health. Here the CDR3 reads CASSVEPLWGKNAQYF.